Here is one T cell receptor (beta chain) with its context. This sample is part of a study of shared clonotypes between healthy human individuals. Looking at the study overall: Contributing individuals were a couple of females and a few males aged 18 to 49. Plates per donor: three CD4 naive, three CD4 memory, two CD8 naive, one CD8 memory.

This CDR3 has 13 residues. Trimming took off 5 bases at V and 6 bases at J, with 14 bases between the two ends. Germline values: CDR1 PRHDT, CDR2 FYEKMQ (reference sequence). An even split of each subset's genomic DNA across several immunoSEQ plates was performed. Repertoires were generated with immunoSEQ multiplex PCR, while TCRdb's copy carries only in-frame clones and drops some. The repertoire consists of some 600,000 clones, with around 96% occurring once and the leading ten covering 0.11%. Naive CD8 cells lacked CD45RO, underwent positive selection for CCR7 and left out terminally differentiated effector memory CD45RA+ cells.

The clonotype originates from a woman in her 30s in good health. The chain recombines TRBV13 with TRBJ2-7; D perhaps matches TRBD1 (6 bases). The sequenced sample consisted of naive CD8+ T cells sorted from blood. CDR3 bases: TGTGCCAGCAGCCCCGGGACAAGAGGCGAGCAGTACTTC. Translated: CASSPGTRGEQYF.